The 9 T cell receptor beta chains presented below share a single source sample, sequenced in a study of T cell repertoires in cytomegalovirus infection. TCRdb reprocessed the reads with MiXCR, giving one entry per CDR3 protein. Among about 470,000 distinct CDR3 sequences listed, about 44% were seen once. Their specific antigens are unknown. Source: cultured PBMCs, taken from culture after CMV antigen stimulation. The receptors were gathered from a human donor in good health (CMV status not recorded). Some clones in this sample may be carry-over from other donors' samples.

This clonotype has a handful of counts. The chain links TRBV6-1 to TRBJ2-1, with D unresolved. This CDR3 has 12 amino acids. Germline assignment: CDR1 MNHNS and CDR2 SASEGT. Trimming left V 5 bases short and J 7 bases short, with 9 bases between. The CDR3 sequence is CASSQQRNEQFF. The CDR3 bases are TGTGCCAGCAGTCAACAGAGGAATGAGCAGTTCTTC.

In its sample, this clonotype was seen once. The chain uses TRBV7-2 and TRBJ2-7; the D gene is possibly TRBD2 (5 bases). V dropped 4 bases and J dropped 0 bases, with 10 bases sitting between them. The germline CDR1 and CDR2 sequences are SGHTA and FQGNSA. This CDR3 has 14 amino acids. CDR3 DNA: TGTGCCAGCAGCTCCCAGCGGTACTCCTACGAGCAGTACTTC. Its translation is CASSSQRYSYEQYF.

The genes are TRBV6-5 and TRBJ1-2; a weak D match, TRBD1 (5 bases). Germline CDR1 MNHEY, CDR2 SVGAGI. CDR3 length: 15 residues. Deletions cut 2 bases from V and 3 bases from J, with 13 bases between. The CDR3 bases are TGTGCCAGCAGTTACGATTCGGACATGGACTATGGCTACACCTTC. Protein: CASSYDSDMDYGYTF.

V gene TRBV6-5 combines with J gene TRBJ2-1; D gene unclear. Per the germline V gene, CDR1 is MNHEY and CDR2 is SVGAGI. V shed 6 bases and J shed 2 bases, with 14 bases lying between them. The CDR3 has 15 amino acids. The CDR3 DNA reads as TGTGCCAGCAGCCAAGACACGGCCGCCTACAATGAGCAGTTCTTC. It specifies CASSQDTAAYNEQFF.

The chain employs TRBV7-8 and TRBJ2-7; D gene unclear. The V end was cut by 6 bases, the J end by 2 bases, with 14 bases between. Germline loops: CDR1 SGHVS, CDR2 FQNEAQ. The CDR3 totals 14 residues. CDR3 sequence: CASSPLGSTYEQYF. The CDR3 DNA reads TGTGCCAGCAGTCCTCTCGGGTCGACCTACGAGCAGTACTTC.

This clonotype was counted at least ten times. The chain links TRBV12-3 or TRBV12-4 to TRBJ2-1; the D gene is possibly TRBD1 (6 bases). With 6 bases removed from V and 4 bases from J, the gap between germline ends came to 10 bases. This CDR3 is 13 amino acids long. CDR3 residues: CASSRGQYNEQFF. CDR3 bases: TGTGCCAGCAGCCGCGGACAGTACAATGAGCAGTTCTTC.

The chain links TRBV3-1 to TRBJ1-1, with a weak D call TRBD1 (5 bases). V lost 3 bases and J lost 6, with 14 bases in between. Germline assignment: CDR1 LGHDT and CDR2 YNNKEL (reference sequence). The CDR3 spans 14 residues. CDR3 loop: CASSHGGSGAEAFF. CDR3 nucleotide sequence: TGTGCCAGCAGCCATGGGGGGAGCGGGGCTGAAGCTTTCTTT.

The V gene is TRBV14, the J gene TRBJ2-1; D is undetermined. The CDR3 contains 15 residues. The germline gives CDR1 SGHDN, CDR2 FVKESK. The V end lost 4 bases, the J end lost 5 bases, and 15 bases lay between the germline ends. CDR3 nucleotide sequence: TGTGCCAGCAGCCTGAAAGGGAATTTGGACAATGAGCAGTTCTTC. Protein sequence: CASSLKGNLDNEQFF.

There are a few counts of this clonotype. The rearrangement joins TRBV6-1 to TRBJ2-6; unclear D gene. The germline V and J ends were trimmed by 4 bases and 2 bases, with 3 bases remaining between them. The V gene's germline CDR1 is MNHNS and CDR2 SASEGT. The CDR3 runs to 13 residues. The CDR3, as DNA: TGTGCCAGCAGTGGGACTGGGGCCAACGTCCTGACTTTC. Translated: CASSGTGANVLTF.